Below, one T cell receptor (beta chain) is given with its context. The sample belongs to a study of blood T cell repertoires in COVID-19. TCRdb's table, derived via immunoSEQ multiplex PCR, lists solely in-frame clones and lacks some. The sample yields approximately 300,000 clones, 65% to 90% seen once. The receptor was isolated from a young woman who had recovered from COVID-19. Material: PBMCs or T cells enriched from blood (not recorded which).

The CDR3 here is CASSFGQGSNQPQHF. The DNA for the CDR3 is TGTGCCAGCAGCTTTGGACAGGGTAGCAATCAGCCCCAGCATTTT. The rearrangement links TRBV11-2 to TRBJ1-5; 8 nucleotides align to TRBD1. From germline, CDR1 is SGHAT and CDR2 FQNNGV. V was pared by 3 bases and J by 0 bases, with 1 base of the junction left unmatched. The CDR3 is 15 residues long.